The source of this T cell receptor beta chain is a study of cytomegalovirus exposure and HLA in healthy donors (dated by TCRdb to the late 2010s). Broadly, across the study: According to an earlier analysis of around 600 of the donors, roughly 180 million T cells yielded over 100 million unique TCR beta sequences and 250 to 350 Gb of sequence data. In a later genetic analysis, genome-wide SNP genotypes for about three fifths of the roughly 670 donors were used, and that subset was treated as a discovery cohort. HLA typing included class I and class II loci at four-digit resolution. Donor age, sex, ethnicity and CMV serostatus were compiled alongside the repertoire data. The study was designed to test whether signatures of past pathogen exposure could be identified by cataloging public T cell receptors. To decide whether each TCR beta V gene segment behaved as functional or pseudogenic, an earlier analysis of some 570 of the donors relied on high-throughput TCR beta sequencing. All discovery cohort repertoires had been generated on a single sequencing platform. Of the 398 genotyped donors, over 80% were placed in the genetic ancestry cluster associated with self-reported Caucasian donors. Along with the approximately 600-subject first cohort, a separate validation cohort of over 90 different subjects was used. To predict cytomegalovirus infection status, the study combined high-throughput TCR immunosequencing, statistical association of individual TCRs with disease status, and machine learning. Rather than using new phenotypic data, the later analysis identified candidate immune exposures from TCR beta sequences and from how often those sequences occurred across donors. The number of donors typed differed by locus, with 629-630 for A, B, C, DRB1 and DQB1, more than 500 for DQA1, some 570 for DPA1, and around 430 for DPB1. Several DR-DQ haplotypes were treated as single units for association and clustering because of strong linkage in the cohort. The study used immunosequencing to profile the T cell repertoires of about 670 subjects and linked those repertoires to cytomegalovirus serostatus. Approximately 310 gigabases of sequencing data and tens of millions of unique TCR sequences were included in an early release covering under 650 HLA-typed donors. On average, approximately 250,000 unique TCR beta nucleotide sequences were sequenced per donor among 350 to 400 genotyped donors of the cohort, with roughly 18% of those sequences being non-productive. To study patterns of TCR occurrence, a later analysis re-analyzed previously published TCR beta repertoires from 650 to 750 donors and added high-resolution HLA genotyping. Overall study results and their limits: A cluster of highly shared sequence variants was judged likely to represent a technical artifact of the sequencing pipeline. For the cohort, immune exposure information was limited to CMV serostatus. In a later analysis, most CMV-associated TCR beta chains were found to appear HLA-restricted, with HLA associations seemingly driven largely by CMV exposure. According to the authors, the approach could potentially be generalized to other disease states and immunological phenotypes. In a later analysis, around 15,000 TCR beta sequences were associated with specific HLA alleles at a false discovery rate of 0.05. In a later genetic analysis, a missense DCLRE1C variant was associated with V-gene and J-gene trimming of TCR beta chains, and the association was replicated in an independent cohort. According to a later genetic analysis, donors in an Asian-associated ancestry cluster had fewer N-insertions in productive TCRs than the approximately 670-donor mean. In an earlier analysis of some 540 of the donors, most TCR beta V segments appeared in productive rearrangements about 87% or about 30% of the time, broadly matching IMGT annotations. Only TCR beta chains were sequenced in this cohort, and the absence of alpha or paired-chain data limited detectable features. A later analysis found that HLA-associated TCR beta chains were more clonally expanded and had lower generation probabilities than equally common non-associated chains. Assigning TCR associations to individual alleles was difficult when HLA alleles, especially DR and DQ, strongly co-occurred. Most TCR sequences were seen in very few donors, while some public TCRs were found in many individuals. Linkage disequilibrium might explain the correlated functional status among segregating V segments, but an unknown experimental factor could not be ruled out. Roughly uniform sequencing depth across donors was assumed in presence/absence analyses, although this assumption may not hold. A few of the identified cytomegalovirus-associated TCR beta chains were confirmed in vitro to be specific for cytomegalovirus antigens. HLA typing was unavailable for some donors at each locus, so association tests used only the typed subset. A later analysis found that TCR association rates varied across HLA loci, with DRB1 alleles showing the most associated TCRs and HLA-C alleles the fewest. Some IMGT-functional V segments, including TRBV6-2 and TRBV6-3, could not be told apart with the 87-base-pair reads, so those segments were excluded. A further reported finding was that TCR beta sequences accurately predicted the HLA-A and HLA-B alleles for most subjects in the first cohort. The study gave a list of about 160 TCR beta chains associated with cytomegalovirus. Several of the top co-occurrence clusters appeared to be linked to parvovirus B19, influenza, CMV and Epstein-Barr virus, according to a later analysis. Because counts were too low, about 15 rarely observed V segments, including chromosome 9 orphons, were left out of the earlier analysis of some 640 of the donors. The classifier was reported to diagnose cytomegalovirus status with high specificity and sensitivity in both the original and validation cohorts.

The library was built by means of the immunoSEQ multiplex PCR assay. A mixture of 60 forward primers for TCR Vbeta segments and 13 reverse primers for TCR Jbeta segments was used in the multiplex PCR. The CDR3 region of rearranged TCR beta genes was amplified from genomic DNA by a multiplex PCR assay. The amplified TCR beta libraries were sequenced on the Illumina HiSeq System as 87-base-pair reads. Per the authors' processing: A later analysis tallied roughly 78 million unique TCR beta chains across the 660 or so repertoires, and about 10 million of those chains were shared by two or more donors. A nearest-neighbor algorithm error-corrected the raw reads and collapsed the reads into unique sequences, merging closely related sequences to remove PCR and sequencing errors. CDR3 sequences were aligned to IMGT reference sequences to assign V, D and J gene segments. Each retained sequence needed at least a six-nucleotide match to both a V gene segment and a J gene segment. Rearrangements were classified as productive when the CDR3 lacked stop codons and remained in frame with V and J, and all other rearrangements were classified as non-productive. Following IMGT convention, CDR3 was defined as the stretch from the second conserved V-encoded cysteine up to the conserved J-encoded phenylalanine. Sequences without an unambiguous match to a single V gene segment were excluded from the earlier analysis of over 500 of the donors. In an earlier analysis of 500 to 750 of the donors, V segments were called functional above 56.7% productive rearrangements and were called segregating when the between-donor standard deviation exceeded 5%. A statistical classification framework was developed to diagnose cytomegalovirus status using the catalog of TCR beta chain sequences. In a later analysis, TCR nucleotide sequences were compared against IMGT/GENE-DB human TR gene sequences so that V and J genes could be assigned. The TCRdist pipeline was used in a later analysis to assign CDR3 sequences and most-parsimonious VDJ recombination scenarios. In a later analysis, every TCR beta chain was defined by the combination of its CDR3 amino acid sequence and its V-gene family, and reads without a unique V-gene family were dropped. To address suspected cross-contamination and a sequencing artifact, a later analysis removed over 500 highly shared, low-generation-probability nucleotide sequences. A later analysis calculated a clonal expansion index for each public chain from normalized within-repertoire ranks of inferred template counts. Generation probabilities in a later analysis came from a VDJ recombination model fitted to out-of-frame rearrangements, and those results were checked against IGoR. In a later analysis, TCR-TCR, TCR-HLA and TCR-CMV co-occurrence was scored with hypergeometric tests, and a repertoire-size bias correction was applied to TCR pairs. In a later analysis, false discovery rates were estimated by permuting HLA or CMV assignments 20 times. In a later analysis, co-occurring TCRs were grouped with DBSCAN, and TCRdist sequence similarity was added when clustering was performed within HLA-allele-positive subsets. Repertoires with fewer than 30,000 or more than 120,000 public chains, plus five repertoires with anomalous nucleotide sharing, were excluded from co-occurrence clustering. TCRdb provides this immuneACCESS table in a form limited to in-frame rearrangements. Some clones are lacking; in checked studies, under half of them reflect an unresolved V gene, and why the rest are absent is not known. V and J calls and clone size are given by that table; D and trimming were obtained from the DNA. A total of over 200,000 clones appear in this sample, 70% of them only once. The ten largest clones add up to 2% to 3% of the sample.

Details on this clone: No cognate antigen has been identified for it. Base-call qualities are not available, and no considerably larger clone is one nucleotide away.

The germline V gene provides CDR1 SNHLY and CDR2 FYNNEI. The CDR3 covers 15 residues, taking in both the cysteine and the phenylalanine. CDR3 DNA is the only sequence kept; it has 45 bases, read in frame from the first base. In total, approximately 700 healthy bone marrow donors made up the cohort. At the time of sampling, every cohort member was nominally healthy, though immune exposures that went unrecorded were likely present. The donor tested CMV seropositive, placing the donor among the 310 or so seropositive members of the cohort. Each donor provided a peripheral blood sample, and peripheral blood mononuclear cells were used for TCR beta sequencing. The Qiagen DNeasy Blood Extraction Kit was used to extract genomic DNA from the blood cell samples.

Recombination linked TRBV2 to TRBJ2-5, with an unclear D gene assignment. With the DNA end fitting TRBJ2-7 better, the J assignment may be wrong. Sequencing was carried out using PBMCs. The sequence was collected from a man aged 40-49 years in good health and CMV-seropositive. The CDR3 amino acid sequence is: CASRDTGSSMNEQYF. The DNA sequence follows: TGTGCCAGCAGAGATACCGGGTCTTCGATGAACGAGCAGTACTTC.